The T cell receptor beta chain described here comes from a study of identical twins. Study results and limitations: Within monozygotic twins, out-of-frame TCR alpha sharing was underestimated by the models.

The donor group consisted entirely of healthy Caucasians. As to this clonotype: Its antigen is still unknown.

Germline V lookup: CDR1 DFQATT, CDR2 SNEGSKA (reference sequence). The V gene end was trimmed by 7 bases and the J gene end by 6 bases; junction bases not matched to a gene: 10. The CDR3 totals 14 residues. One entry per CDR3 protein, called by TCRdb with MiXCR from the 5' RACE reads. Here the sample spans approximately 600,000 distinct CDR3 sequences, roughly 7.1% being singletons. These same records also appear under a second study, on yellow fever vaccine responses in identical twins. Per that study: In identical twins, vaccine T cell responses appeared partly shared and partly individual.

The clonotype originates from a woman aged 18-29 years in good health. Sequencing was done on a sample of PBMCs. The chain employs TRBV20-1 and TRBJ2-3; TRBD2 agrees at 10 bases. CDR3 region: CSEKGLANMDTQYF. Written as DNA, the CDR3 is TGCAGTGAAAAGGGACTAGCGAACATGGATACGCAGTATTTT.